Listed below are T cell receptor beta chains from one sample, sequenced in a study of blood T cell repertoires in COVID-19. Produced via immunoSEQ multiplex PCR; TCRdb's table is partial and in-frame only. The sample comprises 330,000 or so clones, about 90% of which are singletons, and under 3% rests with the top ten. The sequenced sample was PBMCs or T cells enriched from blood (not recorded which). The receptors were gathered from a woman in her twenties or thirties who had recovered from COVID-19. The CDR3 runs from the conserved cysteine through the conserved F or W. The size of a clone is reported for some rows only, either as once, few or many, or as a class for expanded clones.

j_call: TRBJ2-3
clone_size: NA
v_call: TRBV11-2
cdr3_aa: CASSSERGVTDTQYF

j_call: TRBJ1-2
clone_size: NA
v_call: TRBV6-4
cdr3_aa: CASSVRNGTAYGYTF

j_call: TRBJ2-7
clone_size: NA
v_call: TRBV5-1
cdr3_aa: CASSHQGNDEQYF

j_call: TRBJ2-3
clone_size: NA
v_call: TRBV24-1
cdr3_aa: CATSDYPTTDTQYF

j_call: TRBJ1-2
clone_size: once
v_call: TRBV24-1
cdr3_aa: CATSVGGPDYGYTF

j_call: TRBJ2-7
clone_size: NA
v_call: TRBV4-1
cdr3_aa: CASSQGGGPPYEQYF

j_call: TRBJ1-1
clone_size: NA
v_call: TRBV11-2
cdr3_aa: CASSVDRDTEAFF

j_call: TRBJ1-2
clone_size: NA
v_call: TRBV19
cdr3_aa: CASSIQQGKANGYTF

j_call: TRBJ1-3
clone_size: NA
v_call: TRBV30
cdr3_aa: CAWSVLSSGNTIYF

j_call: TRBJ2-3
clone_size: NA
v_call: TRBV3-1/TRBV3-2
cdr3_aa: CASSFRPGDTQYF

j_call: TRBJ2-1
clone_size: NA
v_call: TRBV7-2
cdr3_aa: CASSSRGYYNEQFF

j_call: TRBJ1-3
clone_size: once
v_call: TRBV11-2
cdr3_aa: CASSLVRRGSGNTIYF

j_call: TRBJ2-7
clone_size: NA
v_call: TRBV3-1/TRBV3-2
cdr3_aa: CASSQWTSGSLEQYF